The source of this T cell receptor beta chain is a study of T cells after yellow fever vaccination. A process of 5'RACE template switching, which added a universal primer site and UMIs, was used to make TCR cDNA. TCRdb reprocessed the 5' RACE reads via MiXCR and lists one record per CDR3 protein. The profile shows some 600,000 distinct CDR3 sequences, about 15% of them singletons. In this sample, this clonotype turned up once. Its antigen is not identified. A single base separates this from a much larger clone, so it may be a read error. The V end lost 7 bases, the J end lost 4 bases, and 8 bases lay between the germline ends. The CDR3 is made up of 11 amino acids. CDR1 SGHNT and CDR2 YYREEE come from the germline V gene (reference sequence). Study results and limitations: Most clones from primary vaccination resurfaced after the booster (around 95% CD4, over 75% CD8).

This chain joins TRBV5-4 and TRBJ1-2; D is undetermined. Sequences were derived from PBMCs, sampled about 5 days after the first yellow fever vaccination. The clonotype comes from a man younger than 35 who received the YFV17D yellow fever vaccine. The CDR3 sequence is CASGESYGYTF. The CDR3 coding sequence is TGTGCCAGCGGGGAGTCCTATGGCTACACCTTC.